The 2 T cell receptor beta chains presented below share a single source sample, sequenced in a study of blood T cells in healthy people across ages. Together with a sample-barcoded 5' primer, a J-beta primer mix was included in a second PCR lasting 7 to 11 cycles. TCRdb processed the 5' RACE reads anew with MiXCR; each CDR3 protein has one entry. The sample has roughly 1.5 million distinct CDR3 sequences, approximately 39% seen once. Sequencing was done on a sample of blood. The source of these receptors is a woman younger than 30 in good health.

This clonotype was counted a few times. This rearrangement joins TRBV12-3 or TRBV12-4 to TRBJ2-7, with D possibly matching TRBD2 (5 bases). V was cut by 6 bases and J by 2 bases, with 14 bases left in between. CDR3 length: 14 residues. The CDR3 reads CASRPRRGPYEQYF. CDR3 coding DNA: TGTGCCAGCAGACCGAGAAGAGGGCCCTACGAGCAGTACTTC.

This clonotype was observed a few times. The J gene is TRBJ1-1, the V gene TRBV27; unclear D gene. The CDR3 sequence is 14 residues long. V lost 8 bases and J lost 1, with 14 bases in between. Germline lookup yields CDR1 MNHEY and CDR2 SMNVEV (reference sequence). CDR3 in amino acids: CASRVAGGNTEAFF. CDR3 sequence (DNA): TGTGCCAGCCGGGTGGCAGGAGGGAACACTGAAGCTTTCTTT.